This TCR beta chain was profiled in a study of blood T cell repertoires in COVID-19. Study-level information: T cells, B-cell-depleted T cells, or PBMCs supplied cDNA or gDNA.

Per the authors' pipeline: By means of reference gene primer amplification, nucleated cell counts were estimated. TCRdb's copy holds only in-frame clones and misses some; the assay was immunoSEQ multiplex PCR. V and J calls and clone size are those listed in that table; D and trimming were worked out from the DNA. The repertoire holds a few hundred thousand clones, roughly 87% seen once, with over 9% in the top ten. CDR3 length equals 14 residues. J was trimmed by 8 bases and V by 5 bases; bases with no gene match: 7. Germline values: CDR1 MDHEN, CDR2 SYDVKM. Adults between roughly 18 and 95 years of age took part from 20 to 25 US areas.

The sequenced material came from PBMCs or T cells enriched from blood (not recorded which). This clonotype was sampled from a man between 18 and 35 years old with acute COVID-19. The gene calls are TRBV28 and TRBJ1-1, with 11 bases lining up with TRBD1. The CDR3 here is CASSLGTGGSEAFF. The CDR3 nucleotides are TGTGCCAGCAGTCTCGGGACAGGGGGTTCGGAAGCTTTCTTT.